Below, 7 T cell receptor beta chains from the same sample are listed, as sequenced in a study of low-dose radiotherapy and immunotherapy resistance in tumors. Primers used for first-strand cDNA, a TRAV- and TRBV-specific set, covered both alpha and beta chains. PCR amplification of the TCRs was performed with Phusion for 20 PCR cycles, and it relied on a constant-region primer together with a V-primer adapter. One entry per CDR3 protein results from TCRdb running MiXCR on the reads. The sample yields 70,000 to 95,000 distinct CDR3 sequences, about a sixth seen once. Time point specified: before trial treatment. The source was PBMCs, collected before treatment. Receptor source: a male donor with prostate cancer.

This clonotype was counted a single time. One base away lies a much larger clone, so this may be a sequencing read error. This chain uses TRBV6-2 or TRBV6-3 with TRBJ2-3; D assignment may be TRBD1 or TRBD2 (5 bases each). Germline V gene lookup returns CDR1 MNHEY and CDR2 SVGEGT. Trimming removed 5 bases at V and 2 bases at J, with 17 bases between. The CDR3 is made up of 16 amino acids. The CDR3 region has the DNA TGTGCCAGCAGTATTGGGGGACCCTTGGTCACAGATACGCAGTATTTT. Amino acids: CASSIGGPLVTDTQYF.

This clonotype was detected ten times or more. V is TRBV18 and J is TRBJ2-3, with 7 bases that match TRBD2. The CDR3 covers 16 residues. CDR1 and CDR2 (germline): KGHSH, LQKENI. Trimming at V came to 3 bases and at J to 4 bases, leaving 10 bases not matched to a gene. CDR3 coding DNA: TGTGCCAGCTCACCGGAGGACGTCGGGAGGTCAGATACGCAGTATTTT. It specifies CASSPEDVGRSDTQYF.

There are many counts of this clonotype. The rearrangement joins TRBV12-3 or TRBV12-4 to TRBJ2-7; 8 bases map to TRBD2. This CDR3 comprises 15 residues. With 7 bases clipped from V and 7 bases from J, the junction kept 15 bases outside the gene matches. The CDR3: CASNIRGGGSEEQYF. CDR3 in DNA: TGTGCCAGCAACATCCGGGGGGGGGGGTCGGAAGAGCAGTACTTC.

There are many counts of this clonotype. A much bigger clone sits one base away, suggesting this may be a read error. The CDR3 DNA follows: TGTGCCAGCAGATGGGGGGGCACAGATACGCAGTATTTT. Amino acids: CASRWGGTDTQYF. The chain links TRBV7-9 to TRBJ2-3, with a possible D match to TRBD2 (6 bases). V was pared by 6 bases and J by 1 base, with 8 bases between. The CDR3 length is 13 residues. CDR1 is SEHNR, CDR2 FQNEAQ, per germline (reference sequence).

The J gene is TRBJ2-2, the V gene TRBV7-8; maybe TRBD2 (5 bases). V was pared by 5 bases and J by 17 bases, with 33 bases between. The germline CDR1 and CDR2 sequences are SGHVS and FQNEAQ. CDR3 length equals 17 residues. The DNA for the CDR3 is TGTGCCAGCAGCACCCTACGGGCTTGGCGGCCACCGGGGAGCCGTTTTTTT. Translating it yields CASSTLRAWRPPGSRFF. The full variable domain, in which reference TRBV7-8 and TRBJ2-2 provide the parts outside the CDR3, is GAGVSQSPRYKVAKRGQDVALRCDPISGHVSLFWYQQALGQGPEFLTYFQNEAQLDKSGLPSDRFFAERPEGSVSTLKIQRTQQEDSAVYLCASSTLRAWRPPGSRFFGEGSRLTVL.

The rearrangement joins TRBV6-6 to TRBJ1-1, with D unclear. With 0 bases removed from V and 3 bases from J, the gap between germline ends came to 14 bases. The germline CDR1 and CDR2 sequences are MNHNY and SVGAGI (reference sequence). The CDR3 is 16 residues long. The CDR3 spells CASSYSRLLEDTEAFF. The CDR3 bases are TGTGCCAGCAGTTACTCGAGGTTATTAGAGGACACTGAAGCTTTCTTT.

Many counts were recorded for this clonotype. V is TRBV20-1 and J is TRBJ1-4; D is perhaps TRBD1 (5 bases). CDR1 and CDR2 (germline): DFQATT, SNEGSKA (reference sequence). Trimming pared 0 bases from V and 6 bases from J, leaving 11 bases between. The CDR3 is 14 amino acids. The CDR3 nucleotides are TGCAGTGCTAGAGATCGCAGGGACTATGAAAAACTGTTTTTT. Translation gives CSARDRRDYEKLFF.